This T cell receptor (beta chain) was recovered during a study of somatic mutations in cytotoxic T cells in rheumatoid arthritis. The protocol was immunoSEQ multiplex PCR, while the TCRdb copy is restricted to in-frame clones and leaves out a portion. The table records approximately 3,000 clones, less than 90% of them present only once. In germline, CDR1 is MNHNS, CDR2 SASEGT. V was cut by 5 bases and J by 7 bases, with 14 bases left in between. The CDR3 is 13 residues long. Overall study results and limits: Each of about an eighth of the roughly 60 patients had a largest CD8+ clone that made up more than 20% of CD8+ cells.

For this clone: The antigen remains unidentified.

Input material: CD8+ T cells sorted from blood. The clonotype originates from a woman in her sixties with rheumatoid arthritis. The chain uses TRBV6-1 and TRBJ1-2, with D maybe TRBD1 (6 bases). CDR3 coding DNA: TGTGCCAGCAGTTATACTGGGGGCCCTGGCTACACCTTC. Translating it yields CASSYTGGPGYTF.